The 19 T cell receptor beta chains given below trace back to one sample, sequenced in a study of CD8+ T cells in alopecia areata. RNA was isolated and reverse transcribed to cDNA, the sequencing template. Data came from immunoSEQ multiplex PCR; TCRdb stores just in-frame clones and leaves some out. The repertoire holds approximately 140,000 clones, with 75% to 90% as singletons. Sample: CD8+ T cells sorted from blood, taken at week 0. The receptors originated from a human donor with alopecia areata.

This sequence joins TRBV6-1 and TRBJ2-4, with D uncertain. Germline loops: CDR1 MNHNS, CDR2 SASEGT. There are 13 residues in the CDR3. Trimming pared 6 bases from V and 14 bases from J, leaving 20 bases between. CDR3 in amino acids: CASSQDLAIGEYF. The CDR3 DNA follows: TGTGCCAGCAGCCAGGACCTTGCGATTGGAGAGTACTTC.

V gene TRBV4-2 combines with J gene TRBJ2-1; TRBD2 matches at 11 bases. CDR1 and CDR2 (germline): LGHNA, YNFKEQ. The CDR3 extends over 16 amino acids. The V gene end was trimmed by 5 bases and the J gene end by 1 base; junction bases not matched to a gene: 4. Here the CDR3 reads CASSDTSGSSYNEQFF. The CDR3 nucleotides are TGTGCCAGCAGCGATACTAGCGGGAGTTCCTACAATGAGCAGTTCTTC.

The chain uses TRBV19 and TRBJ1-5; D ambiguous. Germline V gene data show CDR1 as LNHDA and CDR2 as SQIVND (reference sequence). The germline V and J ends were trimmed by 5 bases and 1 base, with 6 bases remaining between them. The CDR3 covers 13 residues. The CDR3 spells CASSRSSNQPQHF. The CDR3 bases are TGTGCCAGTAGTCGATCGAGCAATCAGCCCCAGCATTTT.

This chain links TRBV6-6 with TRBJ2-7; 12 bases align to TRBD1. J was trimmed by 11 bases and V by 7 bases; bases with no gene match: 9. Germline CDR1 is MNHNY and CDR2 is SVGAGI (reference sequence). CDR3 length: 13 amino acids. CDR3 coding DNA: TGTGCCAGCACCTCAACGGGGACAGGGGGCGAGTACTTC. Protein product: CASTSTGTGGEYF.

Concerning this clone: At one of its ends the junction is not consistent with the germline gene, which may arise from a read error. The chain couples TRBV7-7 to TRBJ2-5; a weak D match, TRBD1 (5 bases). The V gene's germline CDR1 is SSHAT and CDR2 FNYEAQ (reference sequence). The CDR3 is 15 amino acids. Here the CDR3 DNA reads TGTGCTAGCAGCCCAGAGGCAGGGTCCCAAGAGACCCAGTACTTC. It specifies CASSPEAGSQETQYF. The complete variable domain, with remaining parts taken from reference TRBV7-7 and TRBJ2-5, reads GAGVSQSPRYKVTKRGQDVTLRCDPISSHATLYWYQQALGQGPEFLTYFNYEAQPDKSGLPSDRFSAERPEGSISTLTIQRTEQRDSAMYRCASSPEAGSQETQYFGPGTRLLVL.

The genes are TRBV5-1 and TRBJ2-7, with 11 bases lining up with TRBD1. The J segment lost 3 bases and the V segment lost 4 bases, leaving 9 bases of the junction unmatched. In germline, CDR1 is SGHRS, CDR2 YFSETQ. This CDR3 spans 16 amino acids. The CDR3 sequence is CASSVDPGTGGYEQYF. The CDR3 bases are TGCGCCAGCAGCGTCGACCCCGGGACAGGGGGCTACGAGCAGTACTTC. The whole variable domain, remainder taken from reference TRBV5-1 and TRBJ2-7, is KAGVTQTPRYLIKTRGQQVTLSCSPISGHRSVSWYQQTPGQGLQFLFEYFSETQRNKGNFPGRFSGRQFSNSRSEMNVSTLELGDSALYLCASSVDPGTGGYEQYFGPGTRLTVT.

The CDR3 reads CATSREGTSYEQYF. As DNA, the CDR3 is TGTGCCACCAGCAGAGAGGGGACAAGCTACGAGCAGTACTTC. V usage is TRBV15 and J usage is TRBJ2-7; maybe TRBD1 (6 bases). There are 14 residues in the CDR3. V was cut by 0 bases and J by 3 bases, with 9 bases left in between. Germline CDR1 and CDR2: LNHNV and YYDKDF (reference sequence). The variable domain in full, with the rest retrieved from reference TRBV15 and TRBJ2-7, is DAMVIQNPRYQVTQFGKPVTLSCSQTLNHNVMYWYQQKSSQAPKLLFHYYDKDFNNEADTPDNFQSRRPNTSFCFLDIRSPGLGDTAMYLCATSREGTSYEQYFGPGTRLTVT.

The chain joins TRBV9 to TRBJ2-7; 8 nucleotides align to TRBD2. With V trimmed by 3 bases and J by 0 bases, 2 bases remained unmatched. This CDR3 is built from 14 residues. CDR1 and CDR2 (germline): SGDLS, YYNGEE. The CDR3 here is CASSDGTSSYEQYF. In DNA form, the CDR3 reads TGTGCCAGCAGCGATGGGACTAGCTCCTACGAGCAGTACTTC.

The chain uses TRBV6-5 and TRBJ2-7; D unclear. Germline V gene sequence: CDR1 MNHEY, CDR2 SVGAGI. The V end lost 8 bases, the J end lost 3 bases, and 11 bases lay between the germline ends. The CDR3 has 12 residues. The CDR3 sequence is CASRLGNYEQYF. DNA for the CDR3: TGTGCCAGCCGACTCGGAAACTACGAGCAGTACTTC.

This chain links TRBV12-5 with TRBJ2-7; 10 nucleotides agree with TRBD2. The CDR3 length is 17 residues. Germline trimming cut 6 bases from V and 3 bases from J; bases unmatched to any gene: 14. The germline V gene has CDR1 LGHNT and CDR2 FRNRAP. CDR3 sequence: CASGQSLAGAFNYEQYF. The CDR3 bases are TGTGCTAGTGGGCAATCCCTAGCGGGGGCCTTTAACTACGAGCAGTACTTC. The full variable domain, completed using reference TRBV12-5 and TRBJ2-7, is DARVTQTPRHKVTEMGQEVTMRCQPILGHNTVFWYRQTMMQGLELLAYFRNRAPLDDSGMPKDRFSAEMPDATLATLKIQPSEPRDSAVYFCASGQSLAGAFNYEQYFGPGTRLTVT.

The CDR3 sequence is CASTAGGLREQYF. The CDR3, as DNA: TGTGCCAGCACTGCCGGGGGCCTTCGCGAGCAGTACTTC. The chain carries TRBV27 and TRBJ2-7; tentatively, D is TRBD1 or TRBD2 (6 bases each). The CDR3 sequence is 13 residues long. The germline CDR1 and CDR2 sequences are MNHEY and SMNVEV (reference sequence). Trimming removed 7 bases from V and 6 bases from J, with 16 bases in between.

This clone was detected only a few times. The chain uses TRBV11-2 and TRBJ2-7; no definite D call. The CDR3 is 12 residues long. With 3 bases removed from V and 3 bases from J, the gap between germline ends came to 6 bases. Germline V lookup: CDR1 SGHAT, CDR2 FQNNGV. This CDR3 reads CASSFGSYEQYF. DNA of the CDR3: TGTGCCAGCAGCTTTGGAAGCTACGAGCAGTACTTC.

This chain joins TRBV7-4 and TRBJ2-7; possible D gene TRBD2, 6 bases. This CDR3 is 11 amino acids long. V was shortened by 1 base and J by 12 bases, with 10 bases between the two germline ends. Germline lookup yields CDR1 SGHVT and CDR2 SQSDAQ. The CDR3 coding sequence is TGTGCCAGCAGCTTAGTTCCGGGGGTGTACTTC. It translates to CASSLVPGVYF. Full variable domain (missing parts from reference TRBV7-4 and TRBJ2-7): GAGVSQSPRYKVAKRGRDVALRCDSISGHVTLYWYRQTLGQGSEVLTYSQSDAQRDKSGRPSGRFSAERPERSVSTLKIQRTEQGDSAVYLCASSLVPGVYFGPGTRLTVT.

The chain recombines TRBV4-1 with TRBJ2-2; D is unclear. Germline CDR1 MGHRA, CDR2 YSYEKL. This CDR3 has 15 residues. With 0 bases removed from V and 2 bases from J, the gap between germline ends came to 7 bases. CDR3 nucleotides: TGCGCCAGCAGCCAAGATGTGTACAACACCGGGGAGCTGTTTTTT. Translating gives CASSQDVYNTGELFF.

The chain is built from TRBV29-1 and TRBJ2-3; TRBD2 aligns across 11 bases. V shed 2 bases, J shed 6 bases, and the junction held 7 bases outside the gene matches. Germline-derived CDR1 and CDR2 are SQVTM and ANQGSEA. CDR3 length: 15 residues. The CDR3 coding sequence is TGCAGCGTTGAAATCACTAGCGGGAGAAGGGATACGCAGTATTTT. This encodes CSVEITSGRRDTQYF.

V gene TRBV5-1 combines with J gene TRBJ2-1; D might be TRBD1 (5 bases). The CDR3 has 16 amino acids. Germline values: CDR1 SGHRS, CDR2 YFSETQ. V lost 4 bases and J lost 8, with 22 bases in between. CDR3 nucleotide sequence: TGCGCCAGCAGCCCGTGGACAAGGACCCCCCAGGATGAGCAGTTCTTC. As protein: CASSPWTRTPQDEQFF.

The CDR3 sequence is CSVEETGGSYEQYF. The CDR3 region has the DNA TGCAGCGTTGAAGAGACAGGGGGCTCCTACGAGCAGTACTTC. The chain couples TRBV29-1 to TRBJ2-7; TRBD1 matches 9 bases. Trimming cost V 0 bases and J 0 bases; bases outside gene matches: 0. The CDR3 spans 14 residues. CDR1 and CDR2 from the germline V gene are SQVTM and ANQGSEA.

This clone showed up just once. This chain uses TRBV13 with TRBJ2-7, with D unclear. The germline V gene has CDR1 PRHDT and CDR2 FYEKMQ (reference sequence). Trimming took 5 bases from V and 2 from J, leaving 7 bases between them. This CDR3 is built from 12 residues. The DNA of the CDR3 is TGTGCCAGCAGCGTACAGCCCTACGAGCAGTACTTC. Translated, it gives CASSVQPYEQYF. Based on the CDR3 plus reference TRBV13 and TRBJ2-7, the full variable domain is AAGVIQSPRHLIKEKRETATLKCYPIPRHDTVYWYQQGPGQDPQFLISFYEKMQSDKGSIPDRFSAQQFSDYHSELNMSSLELGDSALYFCASSVQPYEQYFGPGTRLTVT.

The chain is built from TRBV7-9 and TRBJ2-7; 11 nucleotides align to TRBD1. Trimming cost V 4 bases and J 5 bases; bases outside gene matches: 1. Germline assignment: CDR1 SEHNR and CDR2 FQNEAQ (reference sequence). This CDR3 is built from 13 residues. CDR3 amino acids: CASSWTGGNEQYF. CDR3 DNA: TGTGCCAGCAGCTGGACAGGGGGCAACGAGCAGTACTTC.